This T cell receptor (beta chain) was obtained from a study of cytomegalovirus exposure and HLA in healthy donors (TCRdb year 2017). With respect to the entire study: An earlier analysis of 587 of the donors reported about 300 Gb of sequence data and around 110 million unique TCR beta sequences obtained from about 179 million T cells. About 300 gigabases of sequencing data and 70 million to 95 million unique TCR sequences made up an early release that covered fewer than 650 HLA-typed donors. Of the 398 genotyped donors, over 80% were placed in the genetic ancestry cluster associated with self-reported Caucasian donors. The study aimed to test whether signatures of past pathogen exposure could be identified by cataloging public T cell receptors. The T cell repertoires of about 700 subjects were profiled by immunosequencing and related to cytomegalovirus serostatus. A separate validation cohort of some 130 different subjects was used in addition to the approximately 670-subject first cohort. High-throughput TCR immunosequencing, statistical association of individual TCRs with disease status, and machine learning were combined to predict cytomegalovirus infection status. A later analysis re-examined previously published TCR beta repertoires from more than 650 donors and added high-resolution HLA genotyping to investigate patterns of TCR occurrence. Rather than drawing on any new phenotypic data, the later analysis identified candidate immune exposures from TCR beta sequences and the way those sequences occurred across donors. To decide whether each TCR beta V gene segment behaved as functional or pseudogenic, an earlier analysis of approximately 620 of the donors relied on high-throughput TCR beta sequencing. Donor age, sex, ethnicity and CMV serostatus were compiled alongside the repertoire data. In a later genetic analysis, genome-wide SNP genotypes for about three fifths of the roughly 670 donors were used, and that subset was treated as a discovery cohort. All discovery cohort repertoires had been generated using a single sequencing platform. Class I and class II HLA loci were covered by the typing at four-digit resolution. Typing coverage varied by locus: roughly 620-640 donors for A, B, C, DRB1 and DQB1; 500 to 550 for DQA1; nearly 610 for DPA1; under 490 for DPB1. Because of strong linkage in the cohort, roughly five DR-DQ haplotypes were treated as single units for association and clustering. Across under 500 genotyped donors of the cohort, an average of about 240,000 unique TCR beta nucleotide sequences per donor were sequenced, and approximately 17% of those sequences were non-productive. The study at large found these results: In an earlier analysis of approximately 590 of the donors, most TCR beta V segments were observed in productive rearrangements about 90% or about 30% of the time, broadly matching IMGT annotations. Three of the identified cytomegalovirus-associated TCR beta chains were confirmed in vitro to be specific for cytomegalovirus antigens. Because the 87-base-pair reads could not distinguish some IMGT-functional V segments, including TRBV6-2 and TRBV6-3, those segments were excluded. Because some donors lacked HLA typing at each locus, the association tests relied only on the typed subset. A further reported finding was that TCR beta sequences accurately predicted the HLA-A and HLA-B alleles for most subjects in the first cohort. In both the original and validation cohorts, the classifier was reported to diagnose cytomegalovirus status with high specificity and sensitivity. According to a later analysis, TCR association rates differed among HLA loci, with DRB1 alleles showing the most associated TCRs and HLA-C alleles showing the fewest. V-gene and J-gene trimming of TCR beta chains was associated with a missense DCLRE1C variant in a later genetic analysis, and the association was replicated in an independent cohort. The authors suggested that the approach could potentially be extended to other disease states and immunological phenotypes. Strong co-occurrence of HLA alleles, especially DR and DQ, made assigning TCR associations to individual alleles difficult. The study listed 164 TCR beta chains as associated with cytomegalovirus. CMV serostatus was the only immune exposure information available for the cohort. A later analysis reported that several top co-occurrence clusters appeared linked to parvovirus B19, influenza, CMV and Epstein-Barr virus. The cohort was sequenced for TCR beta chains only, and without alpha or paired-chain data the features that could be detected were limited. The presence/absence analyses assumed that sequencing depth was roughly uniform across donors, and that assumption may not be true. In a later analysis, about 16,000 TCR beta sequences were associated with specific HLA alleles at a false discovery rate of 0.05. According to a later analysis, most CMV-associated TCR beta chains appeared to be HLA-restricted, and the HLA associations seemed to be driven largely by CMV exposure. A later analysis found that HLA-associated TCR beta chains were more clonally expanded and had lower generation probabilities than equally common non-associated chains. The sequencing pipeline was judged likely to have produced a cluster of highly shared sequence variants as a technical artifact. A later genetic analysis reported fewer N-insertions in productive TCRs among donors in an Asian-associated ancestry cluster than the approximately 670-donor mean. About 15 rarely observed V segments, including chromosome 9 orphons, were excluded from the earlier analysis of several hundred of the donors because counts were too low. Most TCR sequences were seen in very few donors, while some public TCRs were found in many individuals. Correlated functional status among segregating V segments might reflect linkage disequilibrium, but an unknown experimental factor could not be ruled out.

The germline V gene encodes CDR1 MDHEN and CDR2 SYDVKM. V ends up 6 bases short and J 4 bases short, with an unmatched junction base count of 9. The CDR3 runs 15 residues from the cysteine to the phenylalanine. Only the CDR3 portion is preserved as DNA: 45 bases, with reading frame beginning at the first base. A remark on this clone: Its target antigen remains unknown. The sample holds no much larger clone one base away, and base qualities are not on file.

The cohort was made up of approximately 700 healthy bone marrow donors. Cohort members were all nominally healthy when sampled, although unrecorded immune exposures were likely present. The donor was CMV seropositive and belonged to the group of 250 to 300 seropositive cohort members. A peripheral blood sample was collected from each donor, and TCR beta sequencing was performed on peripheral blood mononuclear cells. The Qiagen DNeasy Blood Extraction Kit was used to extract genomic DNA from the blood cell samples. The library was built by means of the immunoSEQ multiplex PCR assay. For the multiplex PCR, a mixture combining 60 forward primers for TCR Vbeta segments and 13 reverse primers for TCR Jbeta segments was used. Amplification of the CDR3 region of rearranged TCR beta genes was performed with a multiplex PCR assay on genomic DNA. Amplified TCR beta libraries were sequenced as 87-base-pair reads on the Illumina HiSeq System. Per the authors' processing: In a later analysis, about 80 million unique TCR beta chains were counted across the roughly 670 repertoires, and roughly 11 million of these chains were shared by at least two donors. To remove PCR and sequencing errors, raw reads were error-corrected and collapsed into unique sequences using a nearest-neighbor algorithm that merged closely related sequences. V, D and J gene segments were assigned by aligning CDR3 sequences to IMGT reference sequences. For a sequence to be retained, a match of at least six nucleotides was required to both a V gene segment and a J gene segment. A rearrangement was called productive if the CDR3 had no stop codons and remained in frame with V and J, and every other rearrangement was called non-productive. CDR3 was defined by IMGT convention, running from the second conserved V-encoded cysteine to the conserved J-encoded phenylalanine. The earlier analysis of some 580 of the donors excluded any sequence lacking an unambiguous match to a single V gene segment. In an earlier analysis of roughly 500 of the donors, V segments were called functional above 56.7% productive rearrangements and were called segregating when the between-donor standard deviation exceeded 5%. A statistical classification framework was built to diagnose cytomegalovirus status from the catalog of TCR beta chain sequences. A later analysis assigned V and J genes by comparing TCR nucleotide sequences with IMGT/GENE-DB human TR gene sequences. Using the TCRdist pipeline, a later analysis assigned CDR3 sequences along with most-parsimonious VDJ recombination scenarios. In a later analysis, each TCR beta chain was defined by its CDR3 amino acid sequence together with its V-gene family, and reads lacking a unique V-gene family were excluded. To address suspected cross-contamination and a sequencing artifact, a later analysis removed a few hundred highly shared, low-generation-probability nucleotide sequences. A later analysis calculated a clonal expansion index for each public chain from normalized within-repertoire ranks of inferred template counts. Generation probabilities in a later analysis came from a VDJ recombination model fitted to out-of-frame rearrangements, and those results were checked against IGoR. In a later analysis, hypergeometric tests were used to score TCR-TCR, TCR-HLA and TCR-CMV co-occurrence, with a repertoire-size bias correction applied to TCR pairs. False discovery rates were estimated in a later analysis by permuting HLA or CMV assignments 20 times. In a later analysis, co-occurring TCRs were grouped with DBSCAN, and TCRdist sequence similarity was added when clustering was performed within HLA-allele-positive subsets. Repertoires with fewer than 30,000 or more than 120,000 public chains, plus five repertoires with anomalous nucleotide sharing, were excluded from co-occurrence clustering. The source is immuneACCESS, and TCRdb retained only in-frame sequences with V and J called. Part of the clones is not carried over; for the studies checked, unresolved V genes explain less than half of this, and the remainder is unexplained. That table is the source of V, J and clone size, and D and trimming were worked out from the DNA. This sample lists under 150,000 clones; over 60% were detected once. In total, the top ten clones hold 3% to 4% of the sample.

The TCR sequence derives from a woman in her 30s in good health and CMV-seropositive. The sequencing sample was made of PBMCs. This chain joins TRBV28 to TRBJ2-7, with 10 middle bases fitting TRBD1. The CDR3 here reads CASSPPPGQGYEQYF. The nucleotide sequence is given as TGTGCCAGCAGCCCTCCTCCGGGACAGGGGTACGAGCAGTACTTC.